This is a list of T cell receptor beta chains from one sample in a study of human CD4 T cells and Enterobacteriaceae. Sequenced by immunoSEQ multiplex PCR; TCRdb stores in-frame clones only, minus some. Of 25,000 to 30,000 clones in the sample, 70% to 90% were seen once. The sample consisted of memory CD4+ T cells from blood. The source of these receptors is a human donor in good health. Each CDR3 is given with its conserved first and last residue. The order of the fields is CDR3 protein, CDR3 DNA, D gene, V gene, J gene, clone size, CDR3 length. A D gene is named only where the DNA matches it firmly. Part of the rows lack a size; the others show once, few, many or a class for expanded clones.

cdr3_aa: CASSATSGWGGADTQYF
cdr3_nt: TGTGCCAGCAGTGCGACTAGCGGCTGGGGAGGCGCAGATACGCAGTATTTT
d_call: TRBD2
v_call: TRBV25-1
j_call: TRBJ2-3
clone_size: .
cdr3_length: 17

cdr3_aa: CASSGQGFSTDTQYF
cdr3_nt: TGTGCCAGCAGCGGACAGGGGTTTAGCACAGATACGCAGTATTTT
d_call: TRBD1
v_call: TRBV2
j_call: TRBJ2-3
clone_size: once
cdr3_length: 15

cdr3_aa: CASTPGGANEKLFF
cdr3_nt: TGTGCCAGCACCCCGGGAGGGGCTAATGAAAAACTGTTTTTT
d_call: .
v_call: TRBV7-2
j_call: TRBJ1-4
clone_size: .
cdr3_length: 14

cdr3_aa: CASSYLRGVGNNEQFF
cdr3_nt: TGTGCCAGCAGTTACCTACGGGGTGTCGGGAACAATGAGCAGTTCTTC
d_call: .
v_call: TRBV6-5
j_call: TRBJ2-1
clone_size: .
cdr3_length: 16

cdr3_aa: CASSSLAGGTGELFF
cdr3_nt: TGTGCCAGCAGCTCCTTAGCGGGAGGGACCGGGGAGCTGTTTTTT
d_call: TRBD2
v_call: TRBV5-5
j_call: TRBJ2-2
clone_size: .
cdr3_length: 15

cdr3_aa: CATRTGISEQYF
cdr3_nt: TGTGCCACCCGGACGGGGATTAGCGAGCAGTACTTC
d_call: .
v_call: TRBV27
j_call: TRBJ2-7
clone_size: .
cdr3_length: 12

cdr3_aa: CASSLGDTEAFF
cdr3_nt: TGTGCCAGCAGTCTCGGGGACACTGAAGCTTTCTTT
d_call: .
v_call: TRBV9
j_call: TRBJ1-1
clone_size: .
cdr3_length: 12

cdr3_aa: CASNRPGVYEQYF
cdr3_nt: TGTGCCAGCAACCGTCCAGGGGTATACGAGCAGTACTTC
d_call: .
v_call: TRBV28
j_call: TRBJ2-7
clone_size: .
cdr3_length: 13

cdr3_aa: CASSLGGGGQPQHF
cdr3_nt: TGTGCCAGCAGCCTAGGGGGGGGAGGTCAGCCCCAGCATTTT
d_call: .
v_call: TRBV5-6
j_call: TRBJ1-5
clone_size: .
cdr3_length: 14

cdr3_aa: CASTKGSGRSYNEQFF
cdr3_nt: TGTGCCAGCACCAAAGGGAGCGGGAGGTCCTACAATGAGCAGTTCTTC
d_call: .
v_call: TRBV21-1
j_call: TRBJ2-1
clone_size: .
cdr3_length: 16

cdr3_aa: CASSRKRTGRPDTQYF
cdr3_nt: TGTGCCAGCAGCCGGAAAAGGACAGGGAGGCCAGATACGCAGTATTTT
d_call: TRBD1
v_call: TRBV5-6
j_call: TRBJ2-3
clone_size: once
cdr3_length: 16

cdr3_aa: CASSPQPGRHNSPLHF
cdr3_nt: TGTGCCAGCAGCCCACAACCGGGACGGCACAATTCACCCCTCCACTTT
d_call: .
v_call: TRBV7-2
j_call: TRBJ1-6
clone_size: .
cdr3_length: 16

cdr3_aa: CASRLGGGTRGEQYF
cdr3_nt: TGTGCCAGCAGGTTGGGGGGAGGGACCCGGGGAGAGCAGTACTTC
d_call: TRBD2
v_call: TRBV27
j_call: TRBJ2-7
clone_size: .
cdr3_length: 15

cdr3_aa: CAISARAYEQYF
cdr3_nt: TGTGCCATCAGTGCCCGGGCTTACGAGCAGTACTTC
d_call: .
v_call: TRBV10-3
j_call: TRBJ2-7
clone_size: .
cdr3_length: 12

cdr3_aa: CASSQGLAVYNEQFF
cdr3_nt: TGTGCCAGCAGCCAAGGACTAGCGGTGTACAATGAGCAGTTCTTC
d_call: TRBD2
v_call: TRBV14
j_call: TRBJ2-1
clone_size: .
cdr3_length: 15

cdr3_aa: CASSFQPGTQETQYF
cdr3_nt: TGTGCCAGCAGCTTTCAACCCGGGACACAAGAGACCCAGTACTTC
d_call: .
v_call: TRBV14
j_call: TRBJ2-5
clone_size: .
cdr3_length: 15

cdr3_aa: CAWTRTGDVGYTF
cdr3_nt: TGTGCCTGGACGAGGACGGGGGATGTGGGCTACACCTTC
d_call: .
v_call: TRBV30
j_call: TRBJ1-2
clone_size: .
cdr3_length: 13

cdr3_aa: CASSLDGVGEKLFF
cdr3_nt: TGCGCCAGCAGCTTGGACGGGGTGGGTGAAAAACTGTTTTTT
d_call: .
v_call: TRBV5-1
j_call: TRBJ1-4
clone_size: .
cdr3_length: 14

cdr3_aa: CASSLGRGQYNEQFF
cdr3_nt: TGTGCCAGCAGCTTAGGCCGGGGACAGTACAATGAGCAGTTCTTC
d_call: TRBD1
v_call: TRBV7-7
j_call: TRBJ2-1
clone_size: .
cdr3_length: 15

cdr3_aa: CASSQVSGLYNEQFF
cdr3_nt: TGTGCCAGCAGCCAAGTGTCGGGGCTTTACAATGAGCAGTTCTTC
d_call: .
v_call: TRBV14
j_call: TRBJ2-1
clone_size: .
cdr3_length: 15

cdr3_aa: CASSDRAFDYEQYF
cdr3_nt: TGTGCCAGCAGTGACCGGGCCTTTGACTACGAGCAGTACTTC
d_call: .
v_call: TRBV2
j_call: TRBJ2-7
clone_size: .
cdr3_length: 14

cdr3_aa: CASSPSPRTERESPLHF
cdr3_nt: TGCGCCAGCAGCCCATCCCCGCGGACGGAACGGGAATCACCCCTCCACTTT
d_call: .
v_call: TRBV5-1
j_call: TRBJ1-6
clone_size: .
cdr3_length: 17

cdr3_aa: CASSSPGGTSSYEQYF
cdr3_nt: TGTGCCAGCAGTTCCCCGGGGGGGACTAGCTCCTACGAGCAGTACTTC
d_call: TRBD2
v_call: TRBV27
j_call: TRBJ2-7
clone_size: few
cdr3_length: 16

cdr3_aa: CASSGGVRPDEQFF
cdr3_nt: TGCGCCAGCAGCGGGGGCGTAAGGCCAGATGAGCAGTTCTTC
d_call: .
v_call: TRBV10-1
j_call: TRBJ2-1
clone_size: few
cdr3_length: 14

cdr3_aa: CASSYSGDRGGDTQYF
cdr3_nt: TGTGCCAGCAGTTACTCAGGGGACCGGGGTGGAGATACGCAGTATTTT
d_call: .
v_call: TRBV6-5
j_call: TRBJ2-3
clone_size: .
cdr3_length: 16

cdr3_aa: CASSSGTSEPPRFF
cdr3_nt: TGTGCCAGCAGCTCCGGGACTAGCGAACCACCAAGGTTCTTC
d_call: TRBD2
v_call: TRBV5-4
j_call: TRBJ2-1
clone_size: .
cdr3_length: 14